Listed here are 5 T cell receptor beta chains from one sample, sequenced in a study of blood T cells in healthy people across ages. Sample-barcoded 5' priming and a J-beta primer mix drove a second PCR of about 7 to 12 cycles. TCRdb called the 5' RACE reads again in MiXCR, with one record for every CDR3 protein. The table lists about 1.5 million distinct CDR3 sequences, approximately 42% of them singletons, with about 3.8% in the top ten. The material sequenced was blood. The receptors shown here come from a woman aged 18-29 years in good health.

This clonotype was observed a few times. The chain is built from TRBV20-1 and TRBJ1-2; TRBD1 matches at 7 bases. The CDR3 runs to 14 residues. V shed 7 bases, J shed 3 bases, and the junction held 11 bases outside the gene matches. In germline, CDR1 is DFQATT, CDR2 SNEGSKA (reference sequence). CDR3 coding DNA: TGCAGTGGGCTAGTGCGGCAGGGGGACTATGGCTACACCTTC. This gives the protein CSGLVRQGDYGYTF.

The chain has TRBV24-1 and TRBJ2-1; D not resolved. Germline CDR1 reads KGHDR; CDR2 reads SFDVKD. The V and J ends lost 1 base and 5 bases respectively, with 11 bases between them. The CDR3 has 15 residues. CDR3 in DNA: TGTGCCACCAGTGATTTTGCCCTGAAGGACAATGAGCAGTTCTTC. Encoded protein: CATSDFALKDNEQFF.

The rearrangement links TRBV5-1 to TRBJ2-1; D perhaps matches TRBD1 (5 bases). The CDR3 consists of 14 residues. CDR1 and CDR2 from the germline V gene are SGHRS and YFSETQ. V was clipped by 4 bases and J by 10 bases, with 18 bases between them. This CDR3 is CASSLLTEVYEQFF. The CDR3 bases are TGCGCCAGCAGCCTCCTGACAGAAGTCTACGAGCAGTTCTTC.

CDR3 coding DNA: TGTGCCAGCAGTGTAACAGGAGAAAATGAAAAACTGTTTTTT. This gives the protein CASSVTGENEKLFF. The J gene is TRBJ1-4, the V gene TRBV7-2, with D perhaps matching TRBD1 (5 bases). V lost 6 bases to trimming and J lost 5 bases, with 13 bases between them. Germline values: CDR1 SGHTA, CDR2 FQGNSA. There are 14 residues in the CDR3.

The gene calls are TRBV29-1 and TRBJ2-1, with D uncertain. The CDR3 extends over 13 amino acids. The germline V gene encodes CDR1 SQVTM and CDR2 ANQGSEA. The V gene lost 4 bases and the J gene lost 7 bases, with 14 bases spanning the gap. Here the CDR3 reads CSVASRQRNEQFF. DNA of the CDR3: TGCAGCGTTGCCTCCCGCCAGAGGAATGAGCAGTTCTTC.